This entry features one T cell receptor beta chain sequence. This entry is derived from a study of T cell changes during pregnancy in multiple sclerosis. With 3 bases removed from V and 4 bases from J, the gap between germline ends came to 17 bases. The CDR3 runs to 16 residues. Germline lookup yields CDR1 SGHKS and CDR2 YYEKEE (reference sequence). Generated by immunoSEQ multiplex PCR, the TCRdb table keeps only in-frame clones and is missing some. The profile shows some 93,000 clones, roughly 92% of them singletons. Material: peripheral blood, obtained after pregnancy. This clonotype was sampled from a female donor with multiple sclerosis, enrolled in a pregnancy study. The chain uses TRBV5-5 and TRBJ1-5; D is perhaps TRBD1 (5 bases). The CDR3 spells CASSSGEFGINQPQHF. CDR3 bases: TGTGCCAGCAGCTCGGGGGAATTTGGCATAAATCAGCCCCAGCATTTT.